Only a few counts were recorded for the clone carrying this T cell receptor beta chain. The data belong to a study of CD8 T cells in ankylosing spondylitis. It was by quantitative 5'-RACE with molecular barcodes that TCR beta libraries were made. Each CDR3 protein is one row after TCRdb ran MiXCR on the 5' RACE reads. The data hold approximately 300,000 distinct CDR3 sequences, with around 20% observed a single time. Germline CDR1 is MNHEY and CDR2 is SMNVEV (reference sequence). V dropped 4 bases and J dropped 2 bases, with 20 bases sitting between them. CDR3 size: 17 residues. Sequenced sample: blood, either unsorted or a sorted T cell fraction (not recorded which). This receptor was obtained from a male donor with ankylosing spondylitis or in good health (not recorded which). The gene calls are TRBV27 and TRBJ1-1; D is perhaps TRBD1 (6 bases). This CDR3 is CASSSSPPGQINTEAFF. As DNA, the CDR3 is TGTGCCAGCAGTTCCTCTCCGCCCGGACAGATTAACACTGAAGCTTTCTTT.